This TCR beta chain was sequenced for a study of graft-versus-host responses after intestinal transplantation. On the study more broadly: Each recipient received a multivisceral, liver-intestinal, or isolated intestinal graft.

This table comes from immunoSEQ multiplex PCR, and its TCRdb copy is limited to in-frame clones, with some not included. The profile shows approximately 74,000 clones, about 90% of them singletons. The CDR3 extends over 13 amino acids. Germline V gene data show CDR1 as PRHDT and CDR2 as FYEKMQ (reference sequence). The V gene lost 4 bases and the J gene lost 2 bases, with 8 bases spanning the gap. The TCR originated in a human patient who received an intestinal transplant, so some T cells may come from the graft donor. This specimen was PBMCs, taken 98 days after intestinal transplantation. The rearrangement joins TRBV13 to TRBJ1-2; the D is unclear. This CDR3 reads CASSSGTNYGYTF. The CDR3 DNA is TGTGCCAGCAGCTCCGGTACAAACTATGGCTACACCTTC. Supplemented by reference TRBV13 and TRBJ1-2, the full variable domain reads AAGVIQSPRHLIKEKRETATLKCYPIPRHDTVYWYQQGPGQDPQFLISFYEKMQSDKGSIPDRFSAQQFSDYHSELNMSSLELGDSALYFCASSSGTNYGYTFGSGTRLTVV.